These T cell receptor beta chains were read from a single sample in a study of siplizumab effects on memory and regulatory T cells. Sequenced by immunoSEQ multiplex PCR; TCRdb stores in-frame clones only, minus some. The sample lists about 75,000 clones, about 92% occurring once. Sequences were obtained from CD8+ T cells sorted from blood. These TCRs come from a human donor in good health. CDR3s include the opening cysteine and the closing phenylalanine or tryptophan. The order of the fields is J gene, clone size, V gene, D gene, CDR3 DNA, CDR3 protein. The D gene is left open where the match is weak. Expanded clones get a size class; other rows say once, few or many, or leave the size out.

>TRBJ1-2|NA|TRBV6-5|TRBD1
TGTGCCAGCAGTTACATCGGGACAGAACAATATGGCTACACCTTC
CASSYIGTEQYGYTF
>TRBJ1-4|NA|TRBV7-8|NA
TGTGCCAGCAGCAAAACCACAACTAATGAAAAACTGTTTTTT
CASSKTTTNEKLFF
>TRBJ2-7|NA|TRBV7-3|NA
TGTGCCAGCAGCTTGGGGGCAGGGGACTCCTACGAGCAGTACTTC
CASSLGAGDSYEQYF
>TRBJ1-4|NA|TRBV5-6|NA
TGTGCCAGCAGCTTGGGGGACCCGGATGAAAAACTGTTTTTT
CASSLGDPDEKLFF
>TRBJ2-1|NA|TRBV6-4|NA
TGTGCCAGCAGTGAAGTAAGCGGTTCCAGGGATGAGCAGTTCTTC
CASSEVSGSRDEQFF
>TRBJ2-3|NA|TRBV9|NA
TGTGCCAGCAGTACGGATACGCAGTATTTT
CASSTDTQYF
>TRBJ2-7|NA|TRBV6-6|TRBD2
TGTGCCAGCAGTTCAGGGAGGGACTACGAGCAGTACTTC
CASSSGRDYEQYF
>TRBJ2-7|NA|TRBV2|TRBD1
TGTGCCAGCAGTGTTTTGGCAGGGGGCTTCCACGAGCAGTACTTC
CASSVLAGGFHEQYF
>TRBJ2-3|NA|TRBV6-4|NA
TGTGCCAGCAGCCATGACACTTTCACAGATACGCAGTATTTT
CASSHDTFTDTQYF
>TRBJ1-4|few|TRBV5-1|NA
TGCGCCAGCAGCTTGTCCGGGGGAGCCGAAAAACTGTTTTTT
CASSLSGGAEKLFF
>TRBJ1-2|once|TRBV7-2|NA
TGTGCCAGCAGCCCAGGAGGGACTGACTATGGCTACACCTTC
CASSPGGTDYGYTF
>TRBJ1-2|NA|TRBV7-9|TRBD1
TGTGCCAGCAGCCCCGGGACAGGAGAGTATGGCTACACCTTC
CASSPGTGEYGYTF
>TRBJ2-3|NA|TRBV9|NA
TGTGCCAGCAGCGTAGGTGGCTATACAGATACGCAGTATTTT
CASSVGGYTDTQYF
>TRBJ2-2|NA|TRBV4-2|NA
TGTGCCAGCAGCCAAGATGTATTGGGGGCGGCCGGGGAGCTGTTTTTT
CASSQDVLGAAGELFF
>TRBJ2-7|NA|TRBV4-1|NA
TGCGCCAGCAGCCAAGATTCTAGTGTGGGGGACTACGAGCAGTACTTC
CASSQDSSVGDYEQYF
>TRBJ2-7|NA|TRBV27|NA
TGTGCCAGCAGTTTATACAGGGGGGGCGAGCAGTACTTC
CASSLYRGGEQYF
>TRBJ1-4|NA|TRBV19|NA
TGTGCCAGTACCTCCCCCGGAGAAACAACTAATGAAAAACTGTTTTTT
CASTSPGETTNEKLFF
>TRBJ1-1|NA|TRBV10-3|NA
TGTGCCATCAGTGAAACCGGGGGGACTGAAGCTTTCTTT
CAISETGGTEAFF
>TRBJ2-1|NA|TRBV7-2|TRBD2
TGTGCCAGCAGCTTGGGCTTAGGCGGGGGTCCTGGAAATGAGCAGTTCTTC
CASSLGLGGGPGNEQFF
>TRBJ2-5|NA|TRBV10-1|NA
TGCGCCAGCAGTGCTAGATTACCCCAAGAGACCCAGTACTTC
CASSARLPQETQYF
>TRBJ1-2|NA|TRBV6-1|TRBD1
TGTGCCAGCAGTGAAGGGACAGGGGGCAACTATGGCTACACCTTC
CASSEGTGGNYGYTF
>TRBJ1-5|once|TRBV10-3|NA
TGTGCCATCAGTGAGTCGACAGGCTATAGCAATCAGCCCCAGCATTTT
CAISESTGYSNQPQHF
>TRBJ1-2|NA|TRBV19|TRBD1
TGTGCCAGTAGTGCCTCGACAGGGGGAATCTATGGCTACACCTTC
CASSASTGGIYGYTF
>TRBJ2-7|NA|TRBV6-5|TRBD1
TGTGCCAGCAGTCACCGACAGGGAACTTACGACGAGCAGTACTTC
CASSHRQGTYDEQYF
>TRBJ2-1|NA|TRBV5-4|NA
TGTGCCAGCAGCCCCGGACTGTACAATGAGCAGTTCTTC
CASSPGLYNEQFF
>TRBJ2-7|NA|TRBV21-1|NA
TGTGCCAGGGCCCAAACACCGGGACTAGCGGGGCCGGAGAGACTACGCGAGCAGTACTTC
CARAQTPGLAGPERLREQYF
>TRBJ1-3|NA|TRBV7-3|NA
TGTGCCAGCAGCCCCGACTCAGCTGGAAACACCATATATTTT
CASSPDSAGNTIYF
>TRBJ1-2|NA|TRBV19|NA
TGTGCCAGTATCGGATCGAGCTACACCTTC
CASIGSSYTF